The rows below give T cell receptor beta chains drawn from one sample of a study of control samples from healthy donors and cancer patients. TCRdb's copy holds only in-frame clones and misses some; the assay was immunoSEQ multiplex PCR. The sample includes 40,000 to 55,000 clones, under 95% of them seen just once. What was sequenced was PBMCs. The origin of the receptors is a middle-aged woman with head and neck cancer. Each CDR3 is given with its conserved first and last residue.

length: 16
V: TRBV6-2/TRBV6-3
CDR3: CASSLLAPSSYNEQFF

length: 15
V: TRBV4-1
CDR3: CASSRDRGGNQPQHF

length: 17
V: TRBV4-1
CDR3: CASSNPIGGSSYNEQFF

length: 21
V: TRBV15
CDR3: CATSRGRIGTSGIWGNNEQFF

length: 17
V: TRBV4-1
CDR3: CASSRTDRGRSSETQYF

length: 11
V: TRBV20-1
CDR3: CSARSMYEQYF

length: 16
V: TRBV19
CDR3: CASLQWAGARGTEAFF

length: 17
V: TRBV5-1
CDR3: CASSLRGPTAGANVLTF

length: 14
V: TRBV2
CDR3: CASTSTGGEDGYTF

length: 11
V: TRBV5-5
CDR3: CASSRDYGYTF

length: 16
V: TRBV5-1
CDR3: CASSSGTGGADYGYTF

length: 13
V: TRBV2
CDR3: CASGSRVYNEQFF

length: 15
V: TRBV3-1/TRBV3-2
CDR3: CASSQVWDRKNTIYF

length: 16
V: TRBV5-5
CDR3: CASSWGTGGASSPLHF

length: 12
V: TRBV29-1
CDR3: CSVRQDPYEQYF

length: 16
V: TRBV14
CDR3: CASSLLGGAMNTEAFF

length: 15
V: TRBV4-1
CDR3: CASSLWGTVYNEQFF

length: 16
V: TRBV30
CDR3: CAWSGNWDYSGNTIYF

length: 16
V: TRBV2
CDR3: CASSEGLAGLTGELFF

length: 12
V: TRBV7-2
CDR3: CASSFSGVEQYF

length: 12
V: TRBV5-4
CDR3: CASSPLGTEAFF

length: 14
V: TRBV2
CDR3: CASSSGLGGNTIYF

length: 15
V: TRBV7-9
CDR3: CASSLAEGFKETQYF

length: 14
V: TRBV24-1
CDR3: CATSDWKKTNEQFF

length: 16
V: TRBV7-9
CDR3: CASSLVPQGFGTEAFF

length: 16
V: TRBV5-1
CDR3: CASSLKQIKSSYEQYF